The present entry profiles one TCR beta chain with its context. This clonotype was observed a few times. It lacks a known antigen. Per-nucleotide qualities are absent, and no much larger clonotype sits a single base away. These data come from a study of molecular identifiers for immune sequencing clone quantification (dated by TCRdb to the late 2010s). About the investigation overall: In a replicate experiment, RNA from roughly 18,000 or 92,000 naive CD8 T cells was split into five aliquots, four of which were sequenced. This methods study benchmarked molecular-identifier clustering-based TCR repertoire sequencing (MIDCIRS) and TCR RNA copy counting, using CD8 T cells to do so. Results the study describes overall, beyond this receptor: Modeling gave around 3.3 recovered TCR RNA copies per cell versus 7.5 to 10 by digital PCR, implying 25% to 30% capture efficiency. Without barcode sub-clustering, chimeric consensus sequences inflated TCR diversity; chimeras reached as high as 47%. Identical TCR molecules sharing a barcode could cause highly expanded clone sizes to be underestimated. Even against a background of around 900,000 naive CD8 T cells, spiked-in Jurkat TCR RNA amounting to a single cell's worth was reported to be detectable. Spiked-in Jurkat TCR RNA (roughly 10 copies' worth), which is not part of the donor repertoire, was contained in the naive libraries. In CMV-specific effector cells, clones with more than 20 RNA copies contained over 99% of molecules, whereas in naive cells such clones contained under 1% of molecules.

Library construction relied on PCR. The run used an Illumina HiSeq 4000. Preparation of bulk TCR libraries followed a previously described approach, with the TCR primers listed in Table S5. The Qiagen AllPrep DNA/RNA kit was used to purify total RNA. Before any analysis, reads coming from multiple sequencing runs of the same library were combined into one pool. As for the authors' bioinformatics: Reads were retained only if their TCR constant sequence matched exactly, and those retained reads were trimmed to 150 nt and grouped according to their 12-nt molecular barcodes. Reads inside each barcode group were sub-clustered using a 15% Levenshtein threshold, and a quality-weighted consensus sequence was constructed for each RNA molecule. Non-functional sequences were removed, as were lower-count sequences one edit away from another. Based on fitting two negative binomial distributions, any barcode sub-cluster with under 20% of the maximum read count was discarded. Starting from the raw public reads, TCRdb applied fastp trimming at Q25, assembled clones with MiXCR and retained in-frame beta chains. Every CDR3 protein is listed once, alongside the most common genes and DNA of its rows. TCRdb's processing, not the authors', yielded these V and J calls. This sample holds about 300,000 distinct CDR3 sequences; 20% to 25% were observed only once. The top ten hold approximately 0.8% of the sample.

Naive CD8 T cell libraries were made from 20,000 to 1,000,000 sorted cells using 10%, 30% or 50% of purified RNA. Naive CD8 T cells were FACS-sorted as CD8+CD4-CCR7+CD45RA+ on a BD FACSAria II into RLT Plus buffer. Detection sensitivity was tested by spiking Jurkat RNA equal to ten or so TCR copies' worth into samples containing 20,000-1,000,000 naive CD8 T cells. Enrichment of CD8 T cells was performed with RosetteSep CD8+ T Cell Enrichment Cocktail and Ficoll-Paque, after which ACK red cell lysis was carried out. V and J are trimmed by 5 bases and 8 bases, and the gene matches miss 3 bases of the junction. The CDR3 contains 12 residues, cysteine and phenylalanine counted. CDR3 DNA is the only sequence kept; it has 36 bases, read in frame from the first base.

The source of this sequence is a human donor in good health. Some libraries in this study had Jurkat cell RNA spiked in. Here the chain combines TRBV12-3 or TRBV12-4 and TRBJ1-2, with 9 junctional bases fitting TRBD1. Sequencing was performed on naive CD8+ T cells from blood, with Jurkat cell RNA spiked in. The sample's cell subset or site label, in plain terms: FACS-sorted CD8+CD4-CCR7+CD45RA+ naive T cells. The DNA sequence reads TGTGCCAGCAGTCAAGGGACAGGGGGCTACACCTTC. Protein translation: CASSQGTGGYTF.